The clone carrying this TCR beta chain was found a few times. Its antigen is still unknown. This specimen belongs to a study of cytomegalovirus exposure and HLA in healthy donors. Study outcomes and limitations: In a later analysis, parvovirus B19, influenza, CMV and Epstein-Barr virus appeared linked to several top co-occurrence clusters.

PCR involved 60 Vbeta and 13 Jbeta primers. Using immunoSEQ multiplex PCR, the repertoire was profiled, and TCRdb retains in-frame clones only, with some absent. The table lists some 190,000 clones, more than 75% of them singletons, with 11% to 15% in the top ten. Sequenced input: PBMCs. This clonotype was obtained from a woman in her 30s in good health and CMV-seropositive.

The chain's CDR3 is CASSLVEISNQPQHF. In nucleotides, the CDR3 is TGTGCCAGCAGCTTAGTAGAGATTAGCAATCAGCCCCAGCATTTT. V gene TRBV11-2 combines with J gene TRBJ1-5; no clear D gene. The CDR3 extends over 15 amino acids. The germline V and J ends were trimmed by 1 base and 0 bases, with 7 bases remaining between them. The germline CDR1 and CDR2 sequences are SGHAT and FQNNGV.